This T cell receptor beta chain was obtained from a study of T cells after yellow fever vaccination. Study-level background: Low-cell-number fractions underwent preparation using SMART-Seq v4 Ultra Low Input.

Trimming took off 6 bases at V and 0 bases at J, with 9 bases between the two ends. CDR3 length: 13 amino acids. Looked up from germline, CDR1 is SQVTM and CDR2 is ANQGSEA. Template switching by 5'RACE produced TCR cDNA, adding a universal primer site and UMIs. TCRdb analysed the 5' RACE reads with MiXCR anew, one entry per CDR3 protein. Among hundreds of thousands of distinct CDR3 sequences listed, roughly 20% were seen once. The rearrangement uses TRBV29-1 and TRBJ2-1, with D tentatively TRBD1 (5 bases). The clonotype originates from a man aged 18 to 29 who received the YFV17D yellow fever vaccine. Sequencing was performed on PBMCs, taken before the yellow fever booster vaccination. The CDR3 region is CSVRQSSYNEQFF. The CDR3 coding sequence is TGCAGCGTACGACAGAGCTCCTACAATGAGCAGTTCTTC.